The 2 T cell receptor beta chains below come from one sample, sequenced in a study of blood T cell repertoires in COVID-19. The repertoire was sequenced with immunoSEQ multiplex PCR; TCRdb's copy has only in-frame clones and lacks some. This sample yields around 190,000 clones, of which 75% to 85% are seen a single time; over 5% belongs to the top ten. The sequenced sample was peripheral blood. The source is a woman in her forties with COVID-19, enrolled during active disease.

The V gene is TRBV10-1, the J gene TRBJ1-1, with D tentatively TRBD1 (6 bases). Trimming stripped 8 bases from V and 4 bases from J, with 14 bases between. Germline assignment: CDR1 WNHNN and CDR2 SYGVQD (reference sequence). CDR3 length: 13 amino acids. The CDR3, as DNA: TGCGCCAGCGCCCAGGGGCTAGGCACTGAAGCTTTCTTT. Translated, it gives CASAQGLGTEAFF.

The chain links TRBV7-2 to TRBJ1-5; the D gene is possibly TRBD1 (5 bases). CDR3 length equals 13 residues. With 5 bases removed from V and 3 bases from J, the gap between germline ends came to 8 bases. Germline V gene sequence: CDR1 SGHTA, CDR2 FQGNSA. CDR3 DNA: TGTGCCAGCAGCGCAGGGCCCAATCAGCCCCAGCATTTT. This gives the protein CASSAGPNQPQHF.